This T cell receptor (beta chain) was recorded in a study of shared clonotypes between healthy human individuals. Several immunoSEQ 96-well plates shared each subset's DNA, each plate a replicate. Libraries were prepared by immunoSEQ multiplex PCR; TCRdb keeps only in-frame clonotypes and omits some of them. The table has hundreds of thousands of clones, about 74% seen once. Germline V gives CDR1 LNHDA, CDR2 SQIVND (reference sequence). This CDR3 is built from 17 residues. The V and J ends lost 5 bases and 0 bases, in that order; junction bases with no gene match: 5. The chain has TRBV19 and TRBJ2-3; 13 nucleotides line up with TRBD2. The specimen was PBMCs. The clonotype originates from a woman in her thirties or forties in good health. Some clones in this sample may be carry-over from other donors' samples. The DNA for the CDR3 is TGTGCCAGTAGTCTCGGGACTAGCGGGATTAGCACAGATACGCAGTATTTT. Protein product: CASSLGTSGISTDTQYF.